This TCR beta chain is from a study of cytomegalovirus exposure and HLA in healthy donors. CDR3 length equals 14 residues. The germline gives CDR1 SGHNT, CDR2 YYREEE (reference sequence). V was cut by 3 bases and J by 2 bases, with 11 bases left in between. This clone showed up just once. The repertoire was sequenced with immunoSEQ multiplex PCR; TCRdb's copy has only in-frame clones and lacks some. The repertoire holds fewer than 80,000 clones, with roughly 95% as singletons. The chain uses TRBV5-4 and TRBJ2-5; a weak D match, TRBD1 (5 bases). The source of this sequence is a woman younger than 35 in good health and CMV-seropositive. Sequencing was done on a sample of PBMCs. The CDR3 reads CASSSRDRQETQYF. CDR3 DNA: TGTGCCAGCAGCTCACGCGACAGACAAGAGACCCAGTACTTC.